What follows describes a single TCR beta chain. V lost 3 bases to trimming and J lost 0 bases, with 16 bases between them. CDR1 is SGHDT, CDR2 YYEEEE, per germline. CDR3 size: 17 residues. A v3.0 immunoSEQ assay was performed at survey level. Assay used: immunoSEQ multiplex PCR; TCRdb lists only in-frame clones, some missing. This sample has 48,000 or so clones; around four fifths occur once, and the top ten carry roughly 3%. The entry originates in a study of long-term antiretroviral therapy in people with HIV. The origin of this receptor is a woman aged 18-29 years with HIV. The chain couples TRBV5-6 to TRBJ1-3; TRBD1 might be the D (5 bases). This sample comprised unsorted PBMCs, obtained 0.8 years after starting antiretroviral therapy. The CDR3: CASSWAFGTDSGNTIYF. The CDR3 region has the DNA TGTGCCAGCAGCTGGGCTTTTGGGACTGACTCTGGAAACACCATATATTTT.